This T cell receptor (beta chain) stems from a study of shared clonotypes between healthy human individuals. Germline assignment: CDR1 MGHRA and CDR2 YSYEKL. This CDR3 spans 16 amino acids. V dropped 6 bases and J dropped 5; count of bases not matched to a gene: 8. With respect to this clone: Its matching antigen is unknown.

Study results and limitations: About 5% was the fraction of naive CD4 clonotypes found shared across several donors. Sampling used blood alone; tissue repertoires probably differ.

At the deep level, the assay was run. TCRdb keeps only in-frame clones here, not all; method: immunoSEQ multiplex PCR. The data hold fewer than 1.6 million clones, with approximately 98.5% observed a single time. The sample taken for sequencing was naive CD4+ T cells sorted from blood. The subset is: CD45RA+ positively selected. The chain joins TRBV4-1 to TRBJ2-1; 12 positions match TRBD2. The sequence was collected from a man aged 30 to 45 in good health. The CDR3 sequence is CASSPGLAGRHNEQFF. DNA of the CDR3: TGCGCCAGCAGTCCAGGACTAGCGGGAAGACACAATGAGCAGTTCTTC.